The subject of this entry is one TCR beta chain. In this sample, this clonotype turned up many times. The specificity of this receptor is unknown. No much larger clone is present one base from it, and per-base qualities are unavailable. Library construction relied on PCR. This sample was sequenced with an Illumina HiSeq 2500. TCR library preparation used molecular barcoding, with unique molecular identifiers applied to normalize quantification of the TCRbeta repertoire. In TCRdb, the public reads were trimmed at Q25 with fastp and aligned with MiXCR, with productive beta chains retained. Rows are combined by CDR3 protein, so each entry shows the most common genes and DNA. The sample table contains 150,000 to 200,000 distinct CDR3 sequences; only one count was recorded for about 6.8% of them. The top ten clonotypes cover around 3% of the sample. These data originate in a study of T-cell reconstitution after alpha-beta-depleted transplantation in children (dated by TCRdb to 2016 to 2017). In terms of the full investigation: The study quantitatively tracked T-cell immune reconstitution after TCRalphabeta/CD19-depleted allogeneic hematopoietic cell transplantation in children using TCR repertoire profiling.

Per the germline V gene (reference sequence), DFQATT is the CDR1 and SNEGSKA is the CDR2. The CDR3 runs 16 amino acids, cysteine and phenylalanine included. Just the 48-base CDR3 DNA is kept, in frame starting at base 1. From V the trimming removes 4 bases and from J it removes 5 bases, while the gene matches leave 15 bases of the junction unaccounted for. This chain joins TRBV20-1 to TRBJ1-1; 8 middle bases align to TRBD1. The specimen comprised PBMCs from the stem cell graft donor, sampled from the stem cell graft. This TCR derives from a human donor who donated a stem cell graft to a child with Wiskott-Aldrich syndrome. The CDR3 corresponds to CSATPVYRGVATEAFF. The DNA reads as follows: TGCAGTGCTACTCCAGTCTACAGGGGGGTCGCGACTGAAGCTTTCTTT.